The present TCR beta chain was sequenced within a study of molecular identifiers for immune sequencing clone quantification. Study results and caveats: Underestimated sizes of highly expanded clones could result from identical TCR molecules that share a barcode.

Trimming pared 1 base from V and 1 base from J, leaving 2 bases between. The germline V gene has CDR1 MNHEY and CDR2 SMNVEV (reference sequence). This CDR3 contains 13 residues. Libraries of bulk TCR were made by previously described methods (with listed TCR primers). MiXCR, run by TCRdb on the PCR reads, gives a single entry per CDR3 protein. There are about 70,000 distinct CDR3 sequences in the sample; about 18% occur only once, and less than 2% lies in the top ten. For this clonotype: Its antigen remains unknown.

When naive CD8 T cells were sorted, they were gated as CD8+CD4-CCR7+CD45RA+. The TCR was taken from a human donor in good health. Some libraries in this study had Jurkat cell RNA spiked in. Sequencing input: naive CD8+ T cells from blood, with Jurkat cell RNA spiked in. As to subset: FACS-sorted CD8+CD4-CCR7+CD45RA+ naive T cells. The V call is TRBV27, the J call TRBJ1-5; D is unresolved. The CDR3 DNA reads TGTGCCAGCAGTTTATTAAGCAATCAGCCCCAGCATTTT. It translates to CASSLLSNQPQHF.